The TCR beta chain under discussion was sequenced for a study of response to subunit inactivated influenza vaccine. TCRdb used MiXCR to reprocess the RT-PCR reads, holding one entry per CDR3 protein. Of about 300,000 distinct CDR3 sequences detected, around 22% appear once; the ten largest clones hold 9% to 12%. The clonotype was recovered from a man between 50 and 69 years old who received an inactivated influenza vaccine. Here the sequenced sample was PBMCs from blood, taken about 20 months after vaccination.

CDR3: CASNGQGGTGELFF. CDR3 DNA sequence: TGTGCCAGCAACGGACAGGGCGGGACCGGGGAGCTGTTTTTT. This chain links TRBV11-1 with TRBJ2-2; 8 nucleotides match TRBD1. V dropped 7 bases and J dropped 5; count of bases not matched to a gene: 6. The CDR3 contains 14 residues. The germline CDR1 and CDR2 sequences are SGHAT and FQDESV (reference sequence). The complete variable domain, with remaining parts taken from reference TRBV11-1 and TRBJ2-2, reads EAEVAQSPRYKITEKSQAVAFWCDPISGHATLYWYRQILGQGPELLVQFQDESVVDDSQLPKDRFSAERLKGVDSTLKIQPAELGDSAMYLCASNGQGGTGELFFGEGSRLTVL.